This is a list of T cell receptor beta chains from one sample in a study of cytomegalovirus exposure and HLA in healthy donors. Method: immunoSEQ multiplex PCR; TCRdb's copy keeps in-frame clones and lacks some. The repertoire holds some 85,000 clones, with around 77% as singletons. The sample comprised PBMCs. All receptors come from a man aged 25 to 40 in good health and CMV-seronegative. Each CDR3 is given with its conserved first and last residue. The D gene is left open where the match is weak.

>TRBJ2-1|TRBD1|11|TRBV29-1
TGCAGCGCCCCGACAGGGGATGAGCAGTTCTTC
CSAPTGDEQFF
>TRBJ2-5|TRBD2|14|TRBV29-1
TGCAGCGTTGAGAGCGGGGCGCTCCAAGAGACCCAGTACTTC
CSVESGALQETQYF
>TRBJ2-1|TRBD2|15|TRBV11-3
TGTGCCAGCAGCCGGGGGGACCACTCCTACAATGAGCAGTTCTTC
CASSRGDHSYNEQFF
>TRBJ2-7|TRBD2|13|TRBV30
TGTGCCTGGAGCGGGGGGACCTTATACGAGCAGTACTTC
CAWSGGTLYEQYF
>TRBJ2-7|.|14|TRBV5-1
TGCGCCAGCAGCCTCGGGAGTCCGTCCTACGAGCAGTACTTC
CASSLGSPSYEQYF
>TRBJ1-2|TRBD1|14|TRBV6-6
TGTGCCAGCAGACTGGGACAGGATAACTATGGCTACACCTTC
CASRLGQDNYGYTF
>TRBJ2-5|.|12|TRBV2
TGTGCCAGCAAGGGGTACCAAGAGACCCAGTACTTC
CASKGYQETQYF
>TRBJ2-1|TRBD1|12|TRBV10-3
TGTGCCATCAGAGACAGGGTGGATGAGCAGTTCTTC
CAIRDRVDEQFF
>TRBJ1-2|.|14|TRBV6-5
TGTGCCAGCAGTCTCGAGAGAGCCTCCTATGGCTACACCTTC
CASSLERASYGYTF
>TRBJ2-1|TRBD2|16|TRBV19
TGTGCCAGTAGTATAGATCGAGGGAGGGCCGGGAATGAGCAGTTCTTC
CASSIDRGRAGNEQFF
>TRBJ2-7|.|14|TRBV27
TGTGCCAGCAGTTCCTCGGGTTACTCCTACGAGCAGTACTTC
CASSSSGYSYEQYF
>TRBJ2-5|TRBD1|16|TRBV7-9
TGTGCCAGCAGCTTAGGGGACAGGGGGCAGGGAGAGACCCAGTACTTC
CASSLGDRGQGETQYF
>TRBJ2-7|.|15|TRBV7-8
TGTGCCAGCAGCTCGGGAGGGACAGGGTCCTACGAGCAGTACTTC
CASSSGGTGSYEQYF
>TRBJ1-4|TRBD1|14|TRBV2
TGTGCCAGCAGCGCCGGGACAGGGCGTTCAAAACTGTTTTTT
CASSAGTGRSKLFF
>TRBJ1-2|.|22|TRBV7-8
TGTGCCAGCAGCCCGCGGATCAAGGGGGTTGTTAGCTCACTAGAAACTAACTATGGCTACACCTTC
CASSPRIKGVVSSLETNYGYTF
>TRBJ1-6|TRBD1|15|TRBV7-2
TGTGCCAGCAGCTTAGCGGGACAGCACACTTCACCCCTCCACTTT
CASSLAGQHTSPLHF
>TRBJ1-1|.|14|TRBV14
TGTGCCAGCAGCCAAGTTACAGGGAACACTGAAGCTTTCTTT
CASSQVTGNTEAFF
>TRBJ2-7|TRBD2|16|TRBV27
TGTGCCAGCAGTTTATCGGGAGGGGACTTCGCCTACGAGCAGTACTTC
CASSLSGGDFAYEQYF
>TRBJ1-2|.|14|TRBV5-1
TGCGCCAGCAAAACTAGCCCAGAGGTTTATGGCTACACCTTC
CASKTSPEVYGYTF
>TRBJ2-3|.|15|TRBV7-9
TGTGCCAGCAGCTTGATGGGCAGTTTCACAGATACGCAGTATTTT
CASSLMGSFTDTQYF
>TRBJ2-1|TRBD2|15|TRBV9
TGTGCCAGCAGCGTGCCTCGGGAGGGCCGCAATGAGCAGTTCTTC
CASSVPREGRNEQFF
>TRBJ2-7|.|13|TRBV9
TGTGCCAGCAGCCCGGACACCGACTACGAGCAGTACTTC
CASSPDTDYEQYF
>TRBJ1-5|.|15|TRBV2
TGTGCCAGCAGCGAATTGCGGGACTCAAATCAGCCCCAGCATTTT
CASSELRDSNQPQHF
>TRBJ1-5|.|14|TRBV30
TGTGCCTGGAGTGGGCCGCTCGAAAATCAGCCCCAGCATTTT
CAWSGPLENQPQHF
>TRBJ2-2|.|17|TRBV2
TGTGCCAGCAGTGCGGGTCTTTCAGCGGAGTCCACCGGGGAGCTGTTTTTT
CASSAGLSAESTGELFF
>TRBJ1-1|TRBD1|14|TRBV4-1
TGCGCCAGCAGCCATGACAGGGATTACACTGAAGCTTTCTTT
CASSHDRDYTEAFF
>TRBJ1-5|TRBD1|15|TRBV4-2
TGTGCCAGCAGCCAAGGGAAGGGGGCCAATCAGCCCCAGCATTTT
CASSQGKGANQPQHF
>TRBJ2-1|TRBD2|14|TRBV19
TGTGCCAGTAGTATAGAAGCGGGATACGGTGAGCAGTTCTTC
CASSIEAGYGEQFF